These 20 T cell receptor beta chains were all obtained from the same sample, sequenced in a study of metastatic and nonmetastatic thyroid tumors. TCRdb reprocessed the PCR reads via MiXCR. The repertoire holds around 6,100 clones, with about 29% as singletons. Patients underwent thyroid surgery, and none had received any treatment before it. The sample consisted of adjacent normal tissue. The receptor source for this set is a female donor with papillary thyroid cancer or a benign thyroid nodule (not recorded which). Some clones in this sample may be carry-over from other donors' samples.

V and J are TRBV7-3 and TRBJ1-1; TRBD1 matches 8 bases. From germline, CDR1 is SGHTA and CDR2 FQGTGA. Unmatched junction bases numbered 7, after V lost 5 bases and J lost 2 bases. This CDR3 contains 15 residues. The chain's CDR3 is CASSRGQGSNTEAFF. For the CDR3, the DNA is TGTGCCAGCAGCCGAGGACAGGGTTCCAACACTGAAGCTTTCTTT.

DNA of the CDR3: TGCAGTGCTAACTGGGAGATGGGGCCCGCCTACGAGCAGTACTTC. This encodes CSANWEMGPAYEQYF. The rearrangement links TRBV20-1 to TRBJ2-7, with D perhaps TRBD1 or TRBD2 (5 bases each). V shed 4 bases and J shed 2 bases, with 18 bases lying between them. Per germline, CDR1 DFQATT and CDR2 SNEGSKA (reference sequence). CDR3 length: 15 amino acids.

The chain has TRBV20-1 and TRBJ2-1; unclear D gene. The germline gives CDR1 DFQATT, CDR2 SNEGSKA (reference sequence). Trimming cost V 0 bases and J 0 bases, with 12 bases left between them. The CDR3 has 16 amino acids. CDR3 sequence: CSAREGGFSSYNEQFF. CDR3 nucleotides: TGCAGTGCTAGAGAAGGCGGATTTAGCTCCTACAATGAGCAGTTCTTC.

This clone was seen more than once but under ten times. This chain connects TRBV28 to TRBJ1-2; D possibly corresponds to TRBD1 (5 bases). In germline, CDR1 is MDHEN, CDR2 SYDVKM. The CDR3 is 12 residues long. Trimming took 3 bases from V and 3 from J, leaving 5 bases between them. DNA of the CDR3: TGTGCCAGCAGTTTGGGACACTATGGCTACACCTTC. It codes for CASSLGHYGYTF.

Remarks on this clone: The identical CDR3 is also encoded by other nucleotide sequences in the sample. The V call is TRBV7-3, the J call TRBJ1-2; perhaps TRBD1 as D (6 bases). V gave up 0 bases and J gave up 7 bases, with 15 bases separating them. From germline, CDR1 is SGHTA and CDR2 FQGTGA. CDR3 length equals 15 residues. CDR3 nucleotide sequence: TGTGCCAGCAGCTTAACGGGGGGCACCGATTTTGGCTACACCTTC. It yields the protein CASSLTGGTDFGYTF.

The V and J genes are TRBV20-1 and TRBJ2-1; 10 nucleotides match TRBD2. J gave up 8 bases and V 5 bases, and 18 bases lay outside the gene matches. The germline V gene has CDR1 DFQATT and CDR2 SNEGSKA (reference sequence). The CDR3 loop spans 17 amino acids. CDR3 DNA: TGCAGTGCTTCCGGGACTAGCGAATTTACGGTACACGATGAGCAGTTCTTC. The encoded protein is CSASGTSEFTVHDEQFF.

The J gene is TRBJ1-2, the V gene TRBV6-5; TRBD1 matches 9 bases. After removal of 0 bases from V and 4 bases from J, the junction contained 3 bases not matched to a gene. CDR1 MNHEY and CDR2 SVGAGI come from the germline V gene. The CDR3 consists of 15 residues. The CDR3 sequence is CASSYSRTGVYGYTF. DNA for the CDR3: TGTGCCAGCAGTTACTCACGGACAGGGGTCTATGGCTACACCTTC.

This sequence joins TRBV10-3 and TRBJ2-3; no clear D. Between the trimmed V and J ends, which lost 2 bases and 4 bases, there was a span of 13 bases. The CDR3 covers 15 residues. CDR1 is ENHRY and CDR2 is SYGVKD in the germline V gene. The CDR3 DNA sequence: TGTGCCATCAGTGAGGCGGACCCCACCCCAGATACGCAGTATTTT. This translates into CAISEADPTPDTQYF.

By frequency in the sample, this clone is large. The rearrangement links TRBV9 to TRBJ2-3; TRBD2 aligns across 13 bases. This CDR3 is 16 amino acids long. With V trimmed by 4 bases and J by 4 bases, 6 bases remained unmatched. CDR1 is SGDLS, CDR2 YYNGEE, per germline. DNA for the CDR3: TGTGCCAGCAGCTTCGGACTAGCGGGAGTCCCAGATACGCAGTATTTT. Its translation is CASSFGLAGVPDTQYF.

This clone has ten or more counts. The chain has TRBV7-3 and TRBJ1-6; D gene uncertain. CDR3 size: 14 residues. Between the trimmed V and J ends, which lost 3 bases and 8 bases, there was a span of 11 bases. The germline V gene encodes CDR1 SGHTA and CDR2 FQGTGA. The CDR3: CASSLGIVHSPLHF. As DNA, the CDR3 is TGTGCCAGCAGCTTGGGGATCGTGCATTCACCCCTCCACTTT.

This clone was counted a few times. The chain carries TRBV27 and TRBJ2-7; weak D call: TRBD2 (5 bases). The V gene lost 6 bases and the J gene lost 2 bases, with 11 bases spanning the gap. CDR3 length: 13 residues. Looked up from germline, CDR1 is MNHEY and CDR2 is SMNVEV (reference sequence). The CDR3 reads CASRTLAAYEQYF. In DNA, the CDR3 is TGTGCCAGCAGGACGCTAGCTGCCTACGAGCAGTACTTC.

By sample fraction, this clone is large. The rearrangement uses TRBV9 and TRBJ2-2, with 13 bases lining up with TRBD2. CDR1 is SGDLS, CDR2 YYNGEE, per germline. The V segment lost 4 bases and the J segment 7 bases; nucleotides outside the gene matches: 7. The CDR3 covers 16 residues. The CDR3 DNA sequence: TGTGCCAGCAGCATCGGACTAGCGGGAGAAGGCGGGGAGCTGTTTTTT. This sequence encodes CASSIGLAGEGGELFF.

The chain joins TRBV27 to TRBJ2-7; either TRBD1 or TRBD2 may supply D (5 bases each). Germline assignment: CDR1 MNHEY and CDR2 SMNVEV (reference sequence). The ends were cut back, 8 bases at V and 2 bases at J, with 16 bases in the middle. The CDR3 contains 14 residues. CDR3 in DNA: TGTGCCAGCTCCAGGGCGAGGGTTACCTACGAGCAGTACTTC. This gives the protein CASSRARVTYEQYF.

This chain links TRBV28 with TRBJ1-2, with 10 bases matching TRBD1. The V gene end was trimmed by 5 bases and the J gene end by 4 bases; junction bases not matched to a gene: 10. This CDR3 contains 16 residues. Germline CDR1 is MDHEN and CDR2 is SYDVKM. CDR3 protein: CASSPGQGGFRYGYTF. DNA for the CDR3: TGTGCCAGCAGTCCCGGACAGGGGGGATTTCGCTATGGCTACACCTTC.

The chain carries TRBV27 and TRBJ2-7, with D tentatively TRBD2 (6 bases). V was trimmed by 4 bases and J by 7 bases, leaving 14 bases between them. The germline CDR1 and CDR2 sequences are MNHEY and SMNVEV (reference sequence). The CDR3 has 13 amino acids. The CDR3 loop is CASSSPGGREQYF. CDR3 sequence (DNA): TGTGCCAGCAGTTCCCCCGGGGGTAGGGAGCAGTACTTC.

The sample holds a few counts of this clone. The chain recombines TRBV6-1 with TRBJ1-2; 7 bases are shared with TRBD1. CDR3 length: 15 residues. Germline V CDR1 and CDR2: MNHNS, SASEGT. V gave up 8 bases and J gave up 4 bases; unmatched junction bases: 13. In nucleotides, the CDR3 is TGTGCCAGCCAACCTTCGACAGGGACGATCTATGGCTACACCTTC. This translates into CASQPSTGTIYGYTF.

This chain joins TRBV6-1 and TRBJ2-7, with TRBD2 matching 13 bases. V shed 10 bases and J 5 bases; nucleotides not matched to a gene: 5. Germline V gives CDR1 MNHNS, CDR2 SASEGT. The CDR3 runs 13 residues. CDR3 in amino acids: CATRTSGSHEQYF. The CDR3 nucleotides read TGTGCCACCCGGACTAGCGGGAGCCACGAGCAGTACTTC.

In this sample, this clone turned up a few times. The V gene is TRBV6-1, the J gene TRBJ2-7, with 14 nucleotides matching TRBD2. The CDR3 length is 15 residues. Germline V gives CDR1 MNHNS, CDR2 SASEGT. V lost 7 bases and J lost 6; bases outside the gene matches: 8. Here the CDR3 reads CASIPGLAGVGEQYF. The CDR3 DNA follows: TGTGCCAGCATCCCGGGACTAGCGGGAGTAGGCGAGCAGTACTTC.

This clone was found a few times. The V call is TRBV27, the J call TRBJ2-6; D unclear. The CDR3 is 15 amino acids. The germline V and J ends were trimmed by 5 bases and 1 base, with 9 bases remaining between them. CDR1 and CDR2 from the germline V gene are MNHEY and SMNVEV (reference sequence). CDR3 residues: CASSRNPSGANVLTF. The CDR3 DNA reads as TGTGCCAGCAGTAGAAACCCTTCTGGGGCCAACGTCCTGACTTTC.

CDR3 sequence: CATSPGTSDQETQYF. The CDR3 DNA follows: TGTGCCACCAGCCCGGGGACTAGCGACCAAGAGACCCAGTACTTC. The J gene is TRBJ2-5, the V gene TRBV15, with 10 bases lining up with TRBD2. The length of the CDR3 is 15 residues. The V segment lost 5 bases and the J segment 0 bases; nucleotides outside the gene matches: 3. Germline V lookup: CDR1 LNHNV, CDR2 YYDKDF (reference sequence). The whole variable domain, filled in from reference TRBV15 and TRBJ2-5, reads DAMVIQNPRYQVTQFGKPVTLSCSQTLNHNVMYWYQQKSSQAPKLLFHYYDKDFNNEADTPDNFQSRRPNTSFCFLDIRSPGLGDTAMYLCATSPGTSDQETQYFGPGTRLLVL.